This TCR beta chain was observed in a study of cytomegalovirus exposure and HLA in healthy donors. About the research overall: According to later analysis, the same platform produced the roughly 120 validation and several hundred first-cohort repertoires. Study-wide findings and caveats: Reported performance of the classifier showed diagnosis of cytomegalovirus status with high specificity and sensitivity. It was fewer than 200 TCR beta chains that were listed as cytomegalovirus-associated. Subsequent analysis revealed that first-cohort TCR clusters tended to co-occur in the 100 to 150 validation repertoires.

In the case of this clone: Its specificity is unknown.

Germline V gene lookup returns CDR1 MGHRA and CDR2 YSYEKL. This CDR3 has 18 amino acids. With V trimmed by 4 bases and J by 0 bases, 10 bases remained unmatched. Measured with immunoSEQ multiplex PCR; TCRdb has only the in-frame clones, and not every one. The table records 100,000 or so clones, about 88% of them present only once. The V and J genes are TRBV4-1 and TRBJ2-1; 9 bases match TRBD2. Sample: PBMCs. This TCR came from a young man in good health and CMV-seropositive. In DNA form, the CDR3 reads TGCGCCAGCAGCCCTCGTAGCGGGAGCGAATACTCCTACAATGAGCAGTTCTTC. The encoded protein is CASSPRSGSEYSYNEQFF.